This T cell receptor (beta chain) was profiled in a study of T-cell memory formation after mild COVID-19. The length of the CDR3 is 17 residues. CDR1 is DFQATT and CDR2 is SNEGSKA in the germline V gene (reference sequence). The V and J ends lost 0 bases and 3 bases respectively, with 20 bases between them. TCRdb analysed the 5' RACE reads with MiXCR anew, one entry per CDR3 protein. The top ten hold 12% of the sample, which has 450,000 to 650,000 distinct CDR3 sequences, 18% seen once. The rearrangement links TRBV20-1 to TRBJ2-5, with D perhaps given as TRBD1 or TRBD2 (6 bases each). The sequencing input was PBMCs or a T cell subset sorted from them (not recorded which). This TCR came from an adult woman who had mild COVID-19 (a few samples of this study predate the infection). Cell type and time point are not known. The CDR3 bases are TGCAGTGCTAGAGAGGCGCTGACGGCGGGACATAAAGAGACCCAGTACTTC. Translated, it gives CSAREALTAGHKETQYF.